This is a list of T cell receptor beta chains from one sample in a study of monozygotic twins with inflammatory bowel disease. TCRdb re-called the 5' RACE reads and shows each CDR3 protein once, DNA omitted. The sample totals more than 300,000 distinct CDR3 sequences. The sequenced sample consisted of blood. Receptor source: a human donor with ulcerative colitis or Crohn's disease, or a healthy co-twin of an affected twin (not recorded which). Each CDR3 is given with its conserved first and last residue.

v_call: TRBV6-2/TRBV6-3; j_call: TRBJ2-7; cdr3_aa: CASSYPSYEQYF
v_call: TRBV5-1; j_call: TRBJ1-2; cdr3_aa: CASSLAPSGTSYGYTF
v_call: TRBV6-5; j_call: TRBJ2-7; cdr3_aa: CASSYNGEGASYEQYF
v_call: TRBV24-1; j_call: TRBJ2-3; cdr3_aa: CATSDPVVLDTQYF
v_call: TRBV18; j_call: TRBJ2-7; cdr3_aa: CASSRAGQSYEQYF
v_call: TRBV5-4; j_call: TRBJ2-1; cdr3_aa: CASSIGTDNEQFF
v_call: TRBV7-2; j_call: TRBJ1-3; cdr3_aa: CASSLATGLTGNTIYF
v_call: TRBV6-5; j_call: TRBJ2-7; cdr3_aa: CASSYGGKGSEQYF
v_call: TRBV6-2/TRBV6-3; j_call: TRBJ2-1; cdr3_aa: CASSSKNRGNEQFF
v_call: TRBV4-2; j_call: TRBJ2-1; cdr3_aa: CASSQVPQYADEQFF